The clone carrying this T cell receptor (beta chain) has more than one count but fewer than ten. Clones were sequenced by immunoSEQ multiplex PCR, and TCRdb holds only the in-frame ones, with some missing. The sample has over 65,000 clones, just under 85% seen once. Trimming took off 5 bases at V and 8 bases at J, with 16 bases between the two ends. The CDR3 has 15 amino acids. Germline CDR1 LNHDA, CDR2 SQIVND (reference sequence). This sample stems from a study of blood T cell repertoires in COVID-19. Study summary: Researchers got acute and convalescent COVID-19 samples from the United States, Italy and Spain. The analysed material was cDNA or gDNA that came from T cells, B-cell-depleted T cells, or PBMCs.

Sequencing was carried out using peripheral blood. The rearrangement links TRBV19 to TRBJ1-6; a possible D gene is TRBD1 (6 bases). This sequence originates from a man older than 75 with active or convalescent COVID-19. The CDR3 spells CASSSRQVRDSPLHF. In DNA, the CDR3 is TGTGCCAGTAGTTCACGACAGGTTCGGGATTCACCCCTCCACTTT.